Below are 3 T cell receptor beta chains sequenced from a single sample in a study of cytomegalovirus exposure and HLA in healthy donors. PCR primers comprised 60 Vbeta and 13 Jbeta primers. TCRdb's copy holds only in-frame clones and misses some; the assay was immunoSEQ multiplex PCR. The sample has more than 90,000 clones; roughly 79% are singletons. What was sequenced was PBMCs. All receptors come from a woman in her seventies in good health and CMV-seropositive.

This rearrangement joins TRBV28 to TRBJ1-1; weak D call: TRBD1 (6 bases). In germline, CDR1 is MDHEN, CDR2 SYDVKM. This CDR3 spans 14 amino acids. Trimming took 6 bases from V and 8 from J, leaving 19 bases between them. The CDR3 bases are TGTGCCAGCAGCCAAAATTGGGGGCGCTCCGAAGCTTTCTTT. As protein: CASSQNWGRSEAFF.

This clone was observed once. This chain links TRBV27 with TRBJ1-6; D remains ambiguous. Germline V gives CDR1 MNHEY, CDR2 SMNVEV (reference sequence). There are 12 residues in the CDR3. V was trimmed by 5 bases and J by 10 bases, leaving 9 bases between them. The CDR3 DNA follows: TGTGCCAGCAGTCTCCGCCGGTCACCCCTCCACTTT. It encodes CASSLRRSPLHF.

This rearrangement joins TRBV6-5 to TRBJ2-5; 9 bases match TRBD2. Germline V gene sequence: CDR1 MNHEY, CDR2 SVGAGI. V shed 6 bases and J 1 base; nucleotides not matched to a gene: 6. This CDR3 comprises 15 residues. The CDR3 DNA sequence: TGTGCCAGCAGACTCATACTAGCGGGCCAAGAGACCCAGTACTTC. This encodes CASRLILAGQETQYF.